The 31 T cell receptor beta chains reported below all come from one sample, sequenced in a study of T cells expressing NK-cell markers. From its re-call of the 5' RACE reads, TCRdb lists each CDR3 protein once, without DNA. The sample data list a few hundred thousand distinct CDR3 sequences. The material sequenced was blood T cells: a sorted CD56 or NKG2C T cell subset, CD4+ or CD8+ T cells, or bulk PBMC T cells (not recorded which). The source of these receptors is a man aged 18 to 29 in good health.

The CDR3 region is CASSPGLARAKNIQYF. The V gene is TRBV27, the J gene TRBJ2-4; TCRdb's D call of TRBD2 is untestable without DNA. Germline CDR1 MNHEY, CDR2 SMNVEV (reference sequence). The CDR3 totals 16 residues.

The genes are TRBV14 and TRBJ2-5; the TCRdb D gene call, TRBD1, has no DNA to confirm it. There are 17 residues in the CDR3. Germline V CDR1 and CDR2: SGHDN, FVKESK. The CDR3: CASSQSRDLPRGVTQYF.

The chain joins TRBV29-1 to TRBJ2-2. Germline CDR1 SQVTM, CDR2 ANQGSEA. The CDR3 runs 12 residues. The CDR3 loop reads CSALSSTGELFF.

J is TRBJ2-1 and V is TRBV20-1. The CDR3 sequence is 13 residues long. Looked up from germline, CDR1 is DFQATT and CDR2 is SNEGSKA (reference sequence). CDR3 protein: CSAIEGNYNEQFF.

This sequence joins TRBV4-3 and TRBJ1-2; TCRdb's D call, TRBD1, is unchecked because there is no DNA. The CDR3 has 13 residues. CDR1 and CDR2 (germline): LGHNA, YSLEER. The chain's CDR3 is CASSRTGGGGYTF.

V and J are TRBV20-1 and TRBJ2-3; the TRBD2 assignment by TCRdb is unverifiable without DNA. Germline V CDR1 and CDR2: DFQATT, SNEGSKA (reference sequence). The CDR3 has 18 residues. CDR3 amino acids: CSARELGLAGGPPDTQYF.

The CDR3 region is CASRAASYNEQFF. The chain uses TRBV6-1 and TRBJ2-1. The CDR3 has 13 residues. Germline CDR1 and CDR2: MNHNS and SASEGT.

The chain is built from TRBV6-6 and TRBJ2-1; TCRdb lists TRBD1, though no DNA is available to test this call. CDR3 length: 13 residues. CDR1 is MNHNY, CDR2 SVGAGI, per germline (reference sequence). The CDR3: CAITRDRADEQFF.

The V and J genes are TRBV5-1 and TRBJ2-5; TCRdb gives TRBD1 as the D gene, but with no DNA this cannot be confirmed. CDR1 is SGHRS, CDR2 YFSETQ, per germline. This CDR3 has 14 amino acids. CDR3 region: CASTNQGWQETQYF.

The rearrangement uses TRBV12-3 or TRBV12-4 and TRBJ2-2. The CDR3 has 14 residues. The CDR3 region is CASSQILDTGELFF.

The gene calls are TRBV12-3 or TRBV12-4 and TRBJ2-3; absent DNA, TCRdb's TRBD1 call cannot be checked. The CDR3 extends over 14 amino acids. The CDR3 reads CASSRDRHTDTQYF.

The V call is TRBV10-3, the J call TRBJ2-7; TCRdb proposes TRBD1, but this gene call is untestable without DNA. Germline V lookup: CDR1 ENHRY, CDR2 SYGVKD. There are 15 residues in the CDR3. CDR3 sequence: CAISESGRGGYEQYF.

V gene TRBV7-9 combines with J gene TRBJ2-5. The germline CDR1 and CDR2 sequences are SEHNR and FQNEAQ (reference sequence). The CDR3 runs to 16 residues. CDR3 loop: CASSLWAGVDQETQYF.

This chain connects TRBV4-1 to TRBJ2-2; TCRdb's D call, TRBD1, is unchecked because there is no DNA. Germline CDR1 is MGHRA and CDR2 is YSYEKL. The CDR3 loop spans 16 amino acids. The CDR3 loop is CASSQGGQGATGELFF.

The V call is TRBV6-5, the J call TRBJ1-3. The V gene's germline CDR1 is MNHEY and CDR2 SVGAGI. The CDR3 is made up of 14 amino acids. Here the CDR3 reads CASSSWRSGNTIYF.

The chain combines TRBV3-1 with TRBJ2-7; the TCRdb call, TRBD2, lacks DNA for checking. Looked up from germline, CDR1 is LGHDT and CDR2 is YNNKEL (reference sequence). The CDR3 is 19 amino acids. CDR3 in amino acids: CASSRRVAGGSRSGYEQYF.

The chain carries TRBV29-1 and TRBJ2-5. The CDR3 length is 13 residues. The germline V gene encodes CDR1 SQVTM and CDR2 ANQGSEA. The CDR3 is CSVEGQNQETQYF.

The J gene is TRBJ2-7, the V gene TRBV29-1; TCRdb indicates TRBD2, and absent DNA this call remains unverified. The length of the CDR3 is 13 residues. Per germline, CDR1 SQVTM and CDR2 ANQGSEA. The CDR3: CSVSGRARDEQYF.

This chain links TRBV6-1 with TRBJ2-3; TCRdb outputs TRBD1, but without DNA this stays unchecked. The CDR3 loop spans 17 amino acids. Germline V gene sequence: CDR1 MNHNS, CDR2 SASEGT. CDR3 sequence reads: CASRPGQGSPSTDTQYF.

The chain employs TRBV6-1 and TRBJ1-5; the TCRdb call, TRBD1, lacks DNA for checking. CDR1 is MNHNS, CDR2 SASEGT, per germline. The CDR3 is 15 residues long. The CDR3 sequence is CASRPGTDSNQPQHF.

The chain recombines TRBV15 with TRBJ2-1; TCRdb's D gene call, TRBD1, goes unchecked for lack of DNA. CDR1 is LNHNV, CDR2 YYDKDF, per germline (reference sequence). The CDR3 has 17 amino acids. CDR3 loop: CATSRDQGISSYNEQFF.

The chain's CDR3 is CASSLTGQGFTEAFF. The chain is built from TRBV7-3 and TRBJ1-1; without DNA, the TCRdb call of TRBD1 cannot be checked. CDR1 is SGHTA, CDR2 FQGTGA, per germline. CDR3 length: 15 residues.

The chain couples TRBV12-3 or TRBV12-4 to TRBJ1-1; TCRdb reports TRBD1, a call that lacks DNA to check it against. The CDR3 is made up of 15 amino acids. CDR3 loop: CAYKPWESMNTEAFF.

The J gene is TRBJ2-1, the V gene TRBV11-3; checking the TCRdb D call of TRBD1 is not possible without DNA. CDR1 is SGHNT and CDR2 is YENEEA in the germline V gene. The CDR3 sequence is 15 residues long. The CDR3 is CASSPSFGGASEQFF.

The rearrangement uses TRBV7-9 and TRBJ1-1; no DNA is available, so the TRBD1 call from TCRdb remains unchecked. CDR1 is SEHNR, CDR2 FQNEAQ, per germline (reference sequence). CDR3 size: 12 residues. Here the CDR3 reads CASRGSATEAFF.

CDR3 in amino acids: CASSFLTGGGYEQYF. The V call is TRBV5-6, the J call TRBJ2-7; TCRdb returns TRBD2, unconfirmable since there is no DNA. There are 15 residues in the CDR3. Germline CDR1 reads SGHDT; CDR2 reads YYEEEE.

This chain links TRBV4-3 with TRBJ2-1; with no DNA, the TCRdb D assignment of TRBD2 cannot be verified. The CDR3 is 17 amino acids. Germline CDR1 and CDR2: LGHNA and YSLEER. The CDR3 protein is CASSQMTSGRSGNEQFF.

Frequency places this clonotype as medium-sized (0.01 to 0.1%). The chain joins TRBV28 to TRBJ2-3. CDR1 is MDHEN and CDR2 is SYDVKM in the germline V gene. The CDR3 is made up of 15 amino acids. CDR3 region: CASSFLGTSTDTQYF.

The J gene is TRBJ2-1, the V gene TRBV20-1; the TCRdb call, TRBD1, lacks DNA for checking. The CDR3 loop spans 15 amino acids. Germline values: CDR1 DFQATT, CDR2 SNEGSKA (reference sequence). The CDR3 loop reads CSVRIPGQGNNEQFF.

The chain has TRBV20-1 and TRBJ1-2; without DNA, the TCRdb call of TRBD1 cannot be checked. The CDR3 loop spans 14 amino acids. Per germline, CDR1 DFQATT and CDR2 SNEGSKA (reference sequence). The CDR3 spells CSARTGMGNYGYTF.

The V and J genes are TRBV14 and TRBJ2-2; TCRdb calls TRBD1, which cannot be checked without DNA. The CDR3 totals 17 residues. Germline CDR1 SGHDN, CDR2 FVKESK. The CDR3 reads CASSQPDGTENTGELFF.